The present entry profiles one TCR beta chain with its context. The record originates from a study of beta chain features in type 1 diabetes. Study in general: Across the samples, around 110,000,000 sorted cells were examined in total.

The V gene end was trimmed by 3 bases and the J gene end by 0 bases; junction bases not matched to a gene: 5. The CDR3 is made up of 16 amino acids. CDR1 and CDR2 (germline): SGDLS, YYNGEE. Expressed TCRB transcripts were sequenced because the isolated RNA had all been reverse transcribed beforehand. Assay: immunoSEQ multiplex PCR; the TCRdb copy retains only in-frame clones and omits some. The sample records around 300,000 clones, 7.5% to 9.5% being singletons. The chain employs TRBV9 and TRBJ1-3; 8 bases fit TRBD1. The sequence came from a woman between 18 and 30 years old in good health. The source material was central memory CD4+ T cells from blood. Here the CDR3 DNA reads TGTGCCAGCAGCGCCCAGACAGGGGTCTCTGGAAACACCATATATTTT. Encoded protein: CASSAQTGVSGNTIYF.